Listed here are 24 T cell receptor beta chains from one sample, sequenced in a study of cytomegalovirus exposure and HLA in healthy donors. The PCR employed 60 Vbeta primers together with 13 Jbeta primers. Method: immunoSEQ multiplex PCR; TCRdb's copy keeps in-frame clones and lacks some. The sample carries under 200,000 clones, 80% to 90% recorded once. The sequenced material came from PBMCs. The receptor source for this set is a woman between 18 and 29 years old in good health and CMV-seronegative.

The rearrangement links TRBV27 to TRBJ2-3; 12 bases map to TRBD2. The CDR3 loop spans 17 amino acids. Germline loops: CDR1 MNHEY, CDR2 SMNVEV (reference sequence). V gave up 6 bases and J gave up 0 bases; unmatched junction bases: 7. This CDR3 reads CASSPRTSGRSTDTQYF. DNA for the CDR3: TGTGCCAGCAGCCCACGCACTAGCGGGAGGAGCACAGATACGCAGTATTTT.

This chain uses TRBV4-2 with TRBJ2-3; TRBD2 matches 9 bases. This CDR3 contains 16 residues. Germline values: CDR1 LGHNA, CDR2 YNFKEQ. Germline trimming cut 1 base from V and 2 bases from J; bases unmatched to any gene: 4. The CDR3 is CASSQVPGLATDTQYF. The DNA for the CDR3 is TGTGCCAGCAGCCAAGTACCGGGACTAGCCACAGATACGCAGTATTTT.

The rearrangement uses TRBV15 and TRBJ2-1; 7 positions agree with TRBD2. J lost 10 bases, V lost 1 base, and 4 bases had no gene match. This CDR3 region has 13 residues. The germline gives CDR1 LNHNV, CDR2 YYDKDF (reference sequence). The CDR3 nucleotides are TGTGCCACCAGCAGAGTGGCTAGCGGAGAGCAGTTCTTC. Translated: CATSRVASGEQFF.

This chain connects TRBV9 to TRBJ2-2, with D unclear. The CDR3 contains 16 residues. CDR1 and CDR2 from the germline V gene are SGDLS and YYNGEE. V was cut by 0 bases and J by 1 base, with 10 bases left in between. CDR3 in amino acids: CASSVGSSRNTGELFF. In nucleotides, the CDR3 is TGTGCCAGCAGCGTAGGTAGTAGCAGGAACACCGGGGAGCTGTTTTTT. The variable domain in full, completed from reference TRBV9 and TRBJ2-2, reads DSGVTQTPKHLITATGQRVTLRCSPRSGDLSVYWYQQSLDQGLQFLIQYYNGEERAKGNILERFSAQQFPDLHSELNLSSLELGDSALYFCASSVGSSRNTGELFFGEGSRLTVL.

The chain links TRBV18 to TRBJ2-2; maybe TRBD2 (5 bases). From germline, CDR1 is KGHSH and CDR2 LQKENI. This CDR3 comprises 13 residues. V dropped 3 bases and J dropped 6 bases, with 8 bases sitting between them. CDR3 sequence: CASSPEDSGELFF. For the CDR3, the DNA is TGTGCCAGCTCACCGGAGGATTCCGGGGAGCTGTTTTTT.

The CDR3 loop reads CASSSRGSLSGNTIYF. The CDR3 DNA reads as TGTGCCAGCAGCTCCAGGGGTAGCCTCTCTGGAAACACCATATATTTT. The chain uses TRBV25-1 and TRBJ1-3, with D possibly being TRBD1 (6 bases). Germline-derived CDR1 and CDR2 are MGHDK and SYGVNS. V gave up 6 bases and J gave up 0 bases, with 15 bases separating them. The CDR3 has 16 amino acids.

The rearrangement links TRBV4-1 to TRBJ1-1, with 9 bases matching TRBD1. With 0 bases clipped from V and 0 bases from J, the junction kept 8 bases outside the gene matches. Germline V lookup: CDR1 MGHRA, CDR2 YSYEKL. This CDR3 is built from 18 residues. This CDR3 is CASSQDKGQGFLNTEAFF. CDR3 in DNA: TGCGCCAGCAGCCAAGATAAAGGACAGGGGTTTTTGAACACTGAAGCTTTCTTT.

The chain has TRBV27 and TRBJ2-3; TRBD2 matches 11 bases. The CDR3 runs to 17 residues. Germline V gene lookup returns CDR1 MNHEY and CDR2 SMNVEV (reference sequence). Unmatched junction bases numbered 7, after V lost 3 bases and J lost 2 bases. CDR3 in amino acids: CASSFWTTSGITDTQYF. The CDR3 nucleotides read TGTGCCAGCAGTTTCTGGACGACTAGCGGGATCACAGATACGCAGTATTTT.

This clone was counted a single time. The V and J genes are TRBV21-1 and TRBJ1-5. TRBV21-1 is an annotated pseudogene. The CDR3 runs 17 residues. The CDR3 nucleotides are TGTGCCAGCAGCCTCCTCCAGGGAATGGGGGGTAATCAGCCCCAGCATTTT. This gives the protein CASSLLQGMGGNQPQHF.

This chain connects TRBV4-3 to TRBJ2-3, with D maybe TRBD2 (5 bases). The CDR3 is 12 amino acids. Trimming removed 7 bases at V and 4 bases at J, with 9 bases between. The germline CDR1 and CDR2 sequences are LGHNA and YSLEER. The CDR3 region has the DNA TGCGCCAGCAAGGGAGAACCAGATACGCAGTATTTT. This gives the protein CASKGEPDTQYF.

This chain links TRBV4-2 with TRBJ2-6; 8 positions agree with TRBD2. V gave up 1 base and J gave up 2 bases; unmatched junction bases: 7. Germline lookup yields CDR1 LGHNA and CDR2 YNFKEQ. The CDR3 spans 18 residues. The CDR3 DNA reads TGTGCCAGCAGCCAAGCCTTGAGCGGGAGAGCTGGGGCCAACGTCCTGACTTTC. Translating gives CASSQALSGRAGANVLTF.

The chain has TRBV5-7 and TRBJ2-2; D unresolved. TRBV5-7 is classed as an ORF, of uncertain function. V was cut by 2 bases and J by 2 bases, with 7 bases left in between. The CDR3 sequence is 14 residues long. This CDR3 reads CASSFQSNTGELFF. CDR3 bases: TGTGCCAGCAGCTTCCAGTCTAACACCGGGGAGCTGTTTTTT.

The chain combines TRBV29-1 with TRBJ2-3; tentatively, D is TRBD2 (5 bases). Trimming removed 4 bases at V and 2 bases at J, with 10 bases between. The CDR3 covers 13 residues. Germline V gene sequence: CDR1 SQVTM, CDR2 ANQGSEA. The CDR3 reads CSVVGGNTDTQYF. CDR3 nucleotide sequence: TGCAGCGTTGTCGGAGGCAACACAGATACGCAGTATTTT.

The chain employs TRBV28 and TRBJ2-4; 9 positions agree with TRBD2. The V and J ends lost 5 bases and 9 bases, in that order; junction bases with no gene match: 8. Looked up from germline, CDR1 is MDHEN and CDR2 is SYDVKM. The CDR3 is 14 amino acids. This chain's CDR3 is CASSLIAGDSIQYF. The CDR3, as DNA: TGTGCCAGCAGTCTTATAGCGGGAGATAGCATTCAGTACTTC.

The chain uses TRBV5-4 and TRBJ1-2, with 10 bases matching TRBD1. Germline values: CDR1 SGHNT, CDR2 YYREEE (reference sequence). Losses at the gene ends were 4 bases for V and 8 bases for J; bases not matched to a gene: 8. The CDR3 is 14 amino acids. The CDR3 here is CASSRVGQGVGYTF. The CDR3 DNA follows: TGTGCCAGCAGCCGTGTCGGACAGGGGGTAGGCTACACCTTC.

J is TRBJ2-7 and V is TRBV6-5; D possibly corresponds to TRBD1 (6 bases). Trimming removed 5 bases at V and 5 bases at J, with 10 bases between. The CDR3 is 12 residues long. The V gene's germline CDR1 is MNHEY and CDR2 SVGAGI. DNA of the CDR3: TGTGCCAGCAGTACAGGGATCCACGAGCAGTACTTC. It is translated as CASSTGIHEQYF.

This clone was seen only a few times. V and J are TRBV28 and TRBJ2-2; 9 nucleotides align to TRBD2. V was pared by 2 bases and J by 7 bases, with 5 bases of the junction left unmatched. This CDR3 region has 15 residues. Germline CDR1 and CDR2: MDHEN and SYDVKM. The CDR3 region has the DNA TGTGCCAGCAGTTTAATAGGCGGGAGGGGCGGGGAGCTGTTTTTT. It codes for CASSLIGGRGGELFF.

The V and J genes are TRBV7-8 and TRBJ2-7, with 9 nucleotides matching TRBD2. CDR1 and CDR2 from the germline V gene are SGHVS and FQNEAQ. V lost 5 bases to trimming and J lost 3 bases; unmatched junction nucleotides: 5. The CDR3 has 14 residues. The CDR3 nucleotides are TGTGCCAGCAGCCCTACTAGCGGGCGCTACGAGCAGTACTTC. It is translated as CASSPTSGRYEQYF.

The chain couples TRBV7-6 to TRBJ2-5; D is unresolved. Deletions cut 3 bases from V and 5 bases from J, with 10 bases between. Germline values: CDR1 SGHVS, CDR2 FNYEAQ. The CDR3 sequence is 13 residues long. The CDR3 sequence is CASSFGEFETQYF. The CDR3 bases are TGTGCCAGCAGCTTCGGAGAGTTCGAGACCCAGTACTTC. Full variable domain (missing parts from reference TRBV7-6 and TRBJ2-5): GAGVSQSPRYKVTKRGQDVALRCDPISGHVSLYWYRQALGQGPEFLTYFNYEAQQDKSGLPNDRFSAERPEGSISTLTIQRTEQRDSAMYRCASSFGEFETQYFGPGTRLLVL.

The CDR3 spells CASSLVEGADTQYF. The CDR3 DNA reads as TGTGCCAGCAGCTTGGTGGAGGGTGCGGATACGCAGTATTTT. The chain employs TRBV5-6 and TRBJ2-3, with D possibly TRBD2 on 6 matching bases. Germline CDR1 is SGHDT and CDR2 is YYEEEE. Trimming left V 0 bases short and J 6 bases short, with 11 bases between. The CDR3 covers 14 residues.

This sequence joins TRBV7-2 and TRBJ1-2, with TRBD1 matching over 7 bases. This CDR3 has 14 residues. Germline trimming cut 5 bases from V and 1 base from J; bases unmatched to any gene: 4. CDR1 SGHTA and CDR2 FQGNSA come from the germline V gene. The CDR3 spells CASSPGQINYGYTF. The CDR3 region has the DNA TGTGCCAGCAGCCCGGGACAGATTAACTATGGCTACACCTTC.

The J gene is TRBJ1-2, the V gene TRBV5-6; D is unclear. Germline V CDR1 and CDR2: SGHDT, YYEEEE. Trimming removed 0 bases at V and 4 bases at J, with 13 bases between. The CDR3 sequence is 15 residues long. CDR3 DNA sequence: TGTGCCAGCAGCTTGGGACGGGGAGCTCTCTATGGCTACACCTTC. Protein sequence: CASSLGRGALYGYTF.

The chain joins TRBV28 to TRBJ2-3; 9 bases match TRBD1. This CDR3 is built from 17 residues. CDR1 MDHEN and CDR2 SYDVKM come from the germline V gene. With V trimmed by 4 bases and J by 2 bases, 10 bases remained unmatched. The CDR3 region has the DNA TGTGCCAGCAGTTCCGTTACCGGGACAGGGTTCACAGATACGCAGTATTTT. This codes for CASSSVTGTGFTDTQYF.

CDR3 region: CASSWLGTGTSGSSEQFF. DNA for the CDR3: TGTGCCAGCAGTTGGTTGGGGACTGGGACTAGCGGGAGTAGTGAGCAGTTCTTC. V is TRBV27 and J is TRBJ2-1; the match to TRBD2 covers 14 bases. The CDR3 consists of 18 residues. Germline CDR1 and CDR2: MNHEY and SMNVEV (reference sequence). V lost 4 bases, J lost 9 bases, and 14 bases stayed unmatched.